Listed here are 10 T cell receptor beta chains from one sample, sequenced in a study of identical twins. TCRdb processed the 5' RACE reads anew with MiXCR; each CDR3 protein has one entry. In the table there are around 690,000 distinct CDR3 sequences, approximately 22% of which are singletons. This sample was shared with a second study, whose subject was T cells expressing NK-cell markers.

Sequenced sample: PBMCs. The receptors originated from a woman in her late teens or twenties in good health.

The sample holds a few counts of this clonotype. The CDR3, as DNA: TGCAGTGCTAGGGGATGGGGTATTACCCTAGCGACTTACGAGCAGTACTTC. This gives the protein CSARGWGITLATYEQYF. The rearrangement links TRBV20-1 to TRBJ2-7, with a possible D match to TRBD2 (6 bases). The CDR3 consists of 17 residues. Germline assignment: CDR1 DFQATT and CDR2 SNEGSKA (reference sequence). The V end was cut by 3 bases, the J end by 4 bases, with 25 bases between.

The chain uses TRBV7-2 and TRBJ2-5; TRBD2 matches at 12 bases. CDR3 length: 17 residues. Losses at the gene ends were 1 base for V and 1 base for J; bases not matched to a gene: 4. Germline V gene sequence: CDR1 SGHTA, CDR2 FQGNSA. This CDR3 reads CASSLGGLAGFQETQYF. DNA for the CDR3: TGTGCCAGCAGCTTAGGAGGACTAGCGGGATTCCAAGAGACCCAGTACTTC.

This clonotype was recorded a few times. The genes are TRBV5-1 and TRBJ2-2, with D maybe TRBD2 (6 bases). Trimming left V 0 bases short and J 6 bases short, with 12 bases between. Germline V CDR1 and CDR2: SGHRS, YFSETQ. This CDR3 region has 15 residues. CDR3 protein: CASSLVGGVSGELFF. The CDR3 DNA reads TGCGCCAGCAGCTTGGTTGGCGGGGTCTCCGGGGAGCTGTTTTTT.

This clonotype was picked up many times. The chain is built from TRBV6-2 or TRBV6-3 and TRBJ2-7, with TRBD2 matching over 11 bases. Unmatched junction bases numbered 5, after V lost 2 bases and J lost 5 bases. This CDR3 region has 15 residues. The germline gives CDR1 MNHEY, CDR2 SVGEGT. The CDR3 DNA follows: TGTGCCAGCAGTTACACCGGGACTAGCGGCCACGAGCAGTACTTC. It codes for CASSYTGTSGHEQYF.

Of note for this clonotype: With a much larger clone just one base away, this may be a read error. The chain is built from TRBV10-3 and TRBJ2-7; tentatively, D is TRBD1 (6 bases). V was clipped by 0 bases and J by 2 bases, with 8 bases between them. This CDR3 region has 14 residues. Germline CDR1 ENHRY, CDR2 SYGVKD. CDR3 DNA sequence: TGTGCCATCAGTGAGTCACAGGGCCCCTACGAGCAGTACTTC. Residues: CAISESQGPYEQYF.

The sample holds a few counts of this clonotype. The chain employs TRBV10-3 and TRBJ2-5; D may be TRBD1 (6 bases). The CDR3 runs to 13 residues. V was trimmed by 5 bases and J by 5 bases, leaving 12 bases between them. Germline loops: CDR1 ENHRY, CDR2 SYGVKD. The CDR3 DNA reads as TGTGCCATCAGTCCGGGAACAGGGGAGACCCAGTACTTC. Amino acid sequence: CAISPGTGETQYF.

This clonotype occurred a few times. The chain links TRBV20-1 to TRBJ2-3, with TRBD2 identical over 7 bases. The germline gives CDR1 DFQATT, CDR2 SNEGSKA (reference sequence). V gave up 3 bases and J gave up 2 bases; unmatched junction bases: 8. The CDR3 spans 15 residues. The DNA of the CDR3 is TGCAGTGCTAGTACGGGAGGTGTAATCACAGATACGCAGTATTTT. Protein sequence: CSASTGGVITDTQYF.

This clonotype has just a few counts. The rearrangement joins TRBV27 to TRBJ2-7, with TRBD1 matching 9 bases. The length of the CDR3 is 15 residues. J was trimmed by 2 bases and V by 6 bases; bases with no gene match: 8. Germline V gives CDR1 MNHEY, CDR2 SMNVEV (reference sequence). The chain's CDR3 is CASRGRDRDPYEQYF. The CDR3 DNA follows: TGTGCCAGCAGGGGGCGGGACAGGGACCCCTACGAGCAGTACTTC.

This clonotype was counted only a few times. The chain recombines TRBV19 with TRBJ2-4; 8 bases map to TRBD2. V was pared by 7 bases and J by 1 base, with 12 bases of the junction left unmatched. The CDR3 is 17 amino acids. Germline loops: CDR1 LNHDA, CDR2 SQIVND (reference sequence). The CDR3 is CASTSFPAGVAKNIQYF. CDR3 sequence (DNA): TGTGCCAGTACTTCCTTCCCAGCGGGGGTCGCCAAAAACATTCAGTACTTC. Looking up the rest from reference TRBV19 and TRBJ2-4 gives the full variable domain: DGGITQSPKYLFRKEGQNVTLSCEQNLNHDAMYWYRQDPGQGLRLIYYSQIVNDFQKGDIAEGYSVSREKKESFPLTVTSAQKNPTAFYLCASTSFPAGVAKNIQYFGAGTRLSVL.

As DNA, the CDR3 is TGTGCCAGCAGCTTACAGGGTCTACCCTACGAGCAGTACTTC. It codes for CASSLQGLPYEQYF. The V call is TRBV7-2, the J call TRBJ2-7; D might be TRBD1 (5 bases). V gave up 2 bases and J gave up 2 bases, with 10 bases separating them. The CDR3 contains 14 residues. Germline assignment: CDR1 SGHTA and CDR2 FQGNSA.